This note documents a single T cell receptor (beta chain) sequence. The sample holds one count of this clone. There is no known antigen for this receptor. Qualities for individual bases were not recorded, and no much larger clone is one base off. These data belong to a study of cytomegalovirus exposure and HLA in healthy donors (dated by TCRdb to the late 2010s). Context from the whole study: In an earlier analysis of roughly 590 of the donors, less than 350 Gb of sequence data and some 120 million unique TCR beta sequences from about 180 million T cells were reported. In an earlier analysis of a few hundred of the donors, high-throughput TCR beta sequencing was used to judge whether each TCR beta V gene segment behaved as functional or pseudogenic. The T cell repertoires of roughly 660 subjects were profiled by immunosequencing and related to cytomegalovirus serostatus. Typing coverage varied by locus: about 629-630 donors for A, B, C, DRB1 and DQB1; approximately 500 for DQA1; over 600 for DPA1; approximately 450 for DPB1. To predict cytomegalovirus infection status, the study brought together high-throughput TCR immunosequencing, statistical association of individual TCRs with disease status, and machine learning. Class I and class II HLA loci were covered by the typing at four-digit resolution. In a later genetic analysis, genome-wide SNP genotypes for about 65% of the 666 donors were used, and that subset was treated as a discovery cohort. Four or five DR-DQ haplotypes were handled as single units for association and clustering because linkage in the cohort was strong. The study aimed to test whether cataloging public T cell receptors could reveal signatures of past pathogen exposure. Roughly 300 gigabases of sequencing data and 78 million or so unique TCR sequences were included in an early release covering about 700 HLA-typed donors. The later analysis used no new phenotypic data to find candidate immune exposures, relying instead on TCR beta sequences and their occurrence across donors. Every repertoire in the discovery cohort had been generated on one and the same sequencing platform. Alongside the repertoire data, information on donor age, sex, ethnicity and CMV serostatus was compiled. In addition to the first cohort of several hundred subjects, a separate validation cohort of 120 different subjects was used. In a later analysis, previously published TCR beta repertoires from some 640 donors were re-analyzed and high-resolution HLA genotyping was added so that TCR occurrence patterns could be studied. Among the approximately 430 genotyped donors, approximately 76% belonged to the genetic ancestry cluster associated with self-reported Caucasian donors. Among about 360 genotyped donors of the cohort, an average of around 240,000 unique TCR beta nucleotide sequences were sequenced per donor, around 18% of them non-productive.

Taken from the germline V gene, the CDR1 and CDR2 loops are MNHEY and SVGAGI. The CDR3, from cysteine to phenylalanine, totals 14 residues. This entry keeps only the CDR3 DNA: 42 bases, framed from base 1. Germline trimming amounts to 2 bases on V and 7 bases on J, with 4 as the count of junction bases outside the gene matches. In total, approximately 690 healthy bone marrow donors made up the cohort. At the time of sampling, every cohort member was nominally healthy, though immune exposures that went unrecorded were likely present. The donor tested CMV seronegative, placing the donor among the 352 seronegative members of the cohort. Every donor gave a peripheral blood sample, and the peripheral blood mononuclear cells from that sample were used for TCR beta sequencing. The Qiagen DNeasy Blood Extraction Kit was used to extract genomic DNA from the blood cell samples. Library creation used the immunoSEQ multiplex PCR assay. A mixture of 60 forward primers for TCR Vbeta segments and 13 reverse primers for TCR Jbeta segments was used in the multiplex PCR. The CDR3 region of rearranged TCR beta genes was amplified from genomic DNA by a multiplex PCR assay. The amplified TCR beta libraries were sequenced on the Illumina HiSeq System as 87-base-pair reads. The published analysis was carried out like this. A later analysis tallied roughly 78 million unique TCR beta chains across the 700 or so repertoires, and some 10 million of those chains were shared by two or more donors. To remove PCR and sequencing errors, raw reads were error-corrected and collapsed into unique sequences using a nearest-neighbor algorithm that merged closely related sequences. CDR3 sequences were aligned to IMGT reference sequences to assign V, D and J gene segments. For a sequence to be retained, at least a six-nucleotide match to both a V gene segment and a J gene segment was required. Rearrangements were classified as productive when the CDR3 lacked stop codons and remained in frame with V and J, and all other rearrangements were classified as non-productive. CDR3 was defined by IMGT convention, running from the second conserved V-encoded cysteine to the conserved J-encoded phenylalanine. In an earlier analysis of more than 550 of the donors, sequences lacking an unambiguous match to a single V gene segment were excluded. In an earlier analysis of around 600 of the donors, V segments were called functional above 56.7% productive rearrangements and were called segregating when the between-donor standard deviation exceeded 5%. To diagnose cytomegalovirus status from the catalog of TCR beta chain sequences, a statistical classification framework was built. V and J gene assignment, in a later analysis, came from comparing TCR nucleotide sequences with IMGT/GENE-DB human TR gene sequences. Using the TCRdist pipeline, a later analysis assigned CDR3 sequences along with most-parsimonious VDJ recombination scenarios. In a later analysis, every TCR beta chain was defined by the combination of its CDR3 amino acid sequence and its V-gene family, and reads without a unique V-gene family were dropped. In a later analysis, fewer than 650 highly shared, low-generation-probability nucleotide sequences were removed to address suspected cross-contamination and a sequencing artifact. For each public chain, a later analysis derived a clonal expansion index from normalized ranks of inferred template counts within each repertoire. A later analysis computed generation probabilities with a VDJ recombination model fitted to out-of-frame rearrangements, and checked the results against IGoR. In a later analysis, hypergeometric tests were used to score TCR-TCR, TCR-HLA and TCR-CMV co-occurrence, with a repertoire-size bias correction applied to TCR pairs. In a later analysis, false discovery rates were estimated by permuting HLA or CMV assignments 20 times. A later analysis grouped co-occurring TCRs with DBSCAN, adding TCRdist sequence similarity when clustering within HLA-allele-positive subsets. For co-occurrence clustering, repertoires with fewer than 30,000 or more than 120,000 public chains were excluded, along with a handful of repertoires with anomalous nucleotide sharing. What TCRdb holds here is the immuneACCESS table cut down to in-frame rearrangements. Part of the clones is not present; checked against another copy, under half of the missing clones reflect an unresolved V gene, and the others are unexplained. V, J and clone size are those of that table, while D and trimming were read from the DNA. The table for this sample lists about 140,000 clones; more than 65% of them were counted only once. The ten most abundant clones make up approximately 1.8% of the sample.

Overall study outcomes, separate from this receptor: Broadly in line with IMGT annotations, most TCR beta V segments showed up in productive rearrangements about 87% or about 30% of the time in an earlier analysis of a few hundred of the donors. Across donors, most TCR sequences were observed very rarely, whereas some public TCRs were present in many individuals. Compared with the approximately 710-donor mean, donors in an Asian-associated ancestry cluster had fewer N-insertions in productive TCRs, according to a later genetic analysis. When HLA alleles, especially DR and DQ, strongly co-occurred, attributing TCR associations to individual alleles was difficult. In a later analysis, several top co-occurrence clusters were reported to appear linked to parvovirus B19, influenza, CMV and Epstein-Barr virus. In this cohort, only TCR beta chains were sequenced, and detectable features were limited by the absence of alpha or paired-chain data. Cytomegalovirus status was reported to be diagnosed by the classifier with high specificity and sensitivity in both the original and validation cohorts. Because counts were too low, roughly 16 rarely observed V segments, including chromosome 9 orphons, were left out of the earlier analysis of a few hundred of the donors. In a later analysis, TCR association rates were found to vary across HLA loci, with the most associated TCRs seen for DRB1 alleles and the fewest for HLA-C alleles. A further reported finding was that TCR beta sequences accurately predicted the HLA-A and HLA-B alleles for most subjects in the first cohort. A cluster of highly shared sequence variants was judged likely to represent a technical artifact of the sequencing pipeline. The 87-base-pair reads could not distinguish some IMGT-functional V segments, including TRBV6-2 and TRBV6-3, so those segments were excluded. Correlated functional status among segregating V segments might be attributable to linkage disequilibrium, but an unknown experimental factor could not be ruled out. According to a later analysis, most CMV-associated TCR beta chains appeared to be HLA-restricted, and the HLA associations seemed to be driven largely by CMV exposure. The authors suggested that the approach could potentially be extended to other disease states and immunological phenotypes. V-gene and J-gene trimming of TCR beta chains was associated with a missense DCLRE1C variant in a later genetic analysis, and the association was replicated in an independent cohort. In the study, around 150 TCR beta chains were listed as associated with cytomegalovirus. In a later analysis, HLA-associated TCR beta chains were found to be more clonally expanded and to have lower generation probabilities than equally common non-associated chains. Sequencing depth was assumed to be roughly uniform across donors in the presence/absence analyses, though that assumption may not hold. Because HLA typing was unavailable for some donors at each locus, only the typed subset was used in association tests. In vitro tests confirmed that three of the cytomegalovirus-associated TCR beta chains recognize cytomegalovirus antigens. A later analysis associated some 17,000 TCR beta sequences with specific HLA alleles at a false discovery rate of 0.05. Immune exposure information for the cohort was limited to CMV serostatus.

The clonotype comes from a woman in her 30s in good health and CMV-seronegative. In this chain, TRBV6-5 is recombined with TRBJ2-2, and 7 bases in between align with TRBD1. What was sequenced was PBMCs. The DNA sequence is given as TGTGCCAGCAGTTACAGGGGGCTAATCGGGGAGCTGTTTTTT. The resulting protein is CASSYRGLIGELFF.